The 9 T cell receptor beta chains below all came from one sample that was sequenced in a study of blood T cell repertoires in COVID-19. Produced via immunoSEQ multiplex PCR; TCRdb's table is partial and in-frame only. The table lists 200,000 to 250,000 clones, approximately 85% of them singletons. Sequencing was performed on PBMCs or T cells enriched from blood (not recorded which). The receptors originated from a woman between 50 and 59 years old with acute COVID-19.

The J gene is TRBJ1-5, the V gene TRBV19; 9 nucleotides line up with TRBD1. J lost 3 bases, V lost 5 bases, and 11 bases had no gene match. The germline CDR1 and CDR2 sequences are LNHDA and SQIVND (reference sequence). This CDR3 spans 17 amino acids. The CDR3, as DNA: TGTGCCAGTAGTTTCAGACAGGGGGGGGTCTTCAATCAGCCCCAGCATTTT. This gives the protein CASSFRQGGVFNQPQHF.

The chain combines TRBV4-3 with TRBJ1-1; 9 bases are a match to TRBD1. This CDR3 region has 15 residues. V was pared by 2 bases and J by 8 bases, with 9 bases of the junction left unmatched. The germline V gene has CDR1 LGHNA and CDR2 YSLEER. CDR3 coding DNA: TGCGCCAGCAGCCAACAGCGACAGGGGGGGCGAGAAGCTTTCTTT. Protein product: CASSQQRQGGREAFF.

The CDR3 nucleotides read TGTGCCAGCAGCTTGATCCCAGGAGAGACCCAGTACTTC. This translates into CASSLIPGETQYF. This chain joins TRBV5-6 and TRBJ2-5; unclear D gene. Germline V CDR1 and CDR2: SGHDT, YYEEEE. V lost 1 base and J lost 4, with 8 bases in between. This CDR3 region has 13 residues.

The chain employs TRBV2 and TRBJ1-2; D is unclear. Per germline, CDR1 SNHLY and CDR2 FYNNEI. V lost 4 bases to trimming and J lost 1 base, with 13 bases between them. CDR3 length equals 15 residues. In DNA form, the CDR3 reads TGTGCCAGCAGTGGGGAGGGCACTGTTAACTATGGCTACACCTTC. Protein product: CASSGEGTVNYGYTF.

The chain uses TRBV19 and TRBJ1-2; 7 bases map to TRBD1. The junction had 7 bases not matched to a gene; V was cut back by 0 bases and J by 6 bases. The CDR3 is made up of 15 amino acids. Germline V gives CDR1 LNHDA, CDR2 SQIVND (reference sequence). In DNA, the CDR3 is TGTGCCAGTAGTATAGATGGCGTCAGGGGGGATGGCTACACCTTC. It yields the protein CASSIDGVRGDGYTF.

The chain recombines TRBV10-3 with TRBJ1-5; D ambiguous. Germline V CDR1 and CDR2: ENHRY, SYGVKD. This CDR3 comprises 15 residues. Deletions cut 10 bases from V and 3 bases from J, with 19 bases between. The CDR3 is CATALETIPNQPQHF. The CDR3 nucleotides are TGTGCCACAGCTTTGGAGACTATACCCAATCAGCCCCAGCATTTT.

V usage is TRBV7-2 and J usage is TRBJ2-1; tentative D call: TRBD1 (5 bases). There are 14 residues in the CDR3. V dropped 1 base and J dropped 1 base, with 5 bases sitting between them. The germline V gene has CDR1 SGHTA and CDR2 FQGNSA. The chain's CDR3 is CASSLGQSYNEQFF. The CDR3 coding sequence is TGTGCCAGCAGCTTAGGACAGTCCTACAATGAGCAGTTCTTC.

V and J are TRBV7-2 and TRBJ2-5; 11 bases align to TRBD2. There are 15 residues in the CDR3. J lost 5 bases, V lost 5 bases, and 7 bases had no gene match. CDR1 SGHTA and CDR2 FQGNSA come from the germline V gene. CDR3: CASSPWPSGGETQYF. The CDR3, as DNA: TGTGCCAGCAGCCCCTGGCCTAGCGGGGGGGAGACCCAGTACTTC. Combining the CDR3 with reference TRBV7-2 and TRBJ2-5 gives the whole variable domain GAGVSQSPSNKVTEKGKDVELRCDPISGHTALYWYRQSLGQGLEFLIYFQGNSAPDKSGLPSDRFSAERTGGSVSTLTIQRTQQEDSAVYLCASSPWPSGGETQYFGPGTRLLVL.

The rearrangement joins TRBV6-2 or TRBV6-3 to TRBJ2-7; 7 bases line up with TRBD1. The CDR3 contains 14 residues. Germline values: CDR1 MNHEY, CDR2 SVGEGT. V trimming: 5 bases; J trimming: 2 bases; junction bases outside the gene matches: 6. CDR3 loop: CASSPQGNPYEQYF. The DNA of the CDR3 is TGTGCCAGCAGTCCACAGGGGAACCCCTACGAGCAGTACTTC.